Below, 18 T cell receptor beta chains from the same sample are listed, as sequenced in a study of blood T cell repertoires in COVID-19. Libraries were prepared by immunoSEQ multiplex PCR; TCRdb keeps only in-frame clonotypes and omits some of them. The table shows about 200,000 clones, with 85% occurring only once. Sample: peripheral blood. All receptors derive from a person aged 65-85 years with COVID-19, enrolled during active disease.

The chain links TRBV10-3 to TRBJ2-5; 9 bases agree with TRBD2. The CDR3 totals 15 residues. Germline assignment: CDR1 ENHRY and CDR2 SYGVKD. J lost 2 bases, V lost 2 bases, and 3 bases had no gene match. The CDR3 DNA follows: TGTGCCATCAGTGAGGGACTAGCGCGGCAAGAGACCCAGTACTTC. It is translated as CAISEGLARQETQYF.

There are a few counts of this clone. This chain uses TRBV12-5 with TRBJ2-1; maybe TRBD1 (5 bases). This CDR3 comprises 15 residues. Per the germline V gene, CDR1 is LGHNT and CDR2 is FRNRAP. The germline V and J ends were trimmed by 0 bases and 8 bases, with 14 bases remaining between them. The CDR3 here is CASGLVRGEQDEQFF. As DNA, the CDR3 is TGTGCTAGTGGTTTGGTACGTGGGGAACAGGATGAGCAGTTCTTC.

This sequence joins TRBV7-9 and TRBJ2-1; 10 nucleotides line up with TRBD1. CDR3 size: 15 residues. The V and J ends lost 5 bases and 5 bases, in that order; junction bases with no gene match: 6. Per germline, CDR1 SEHNR and CDR2 FQNEAQ (reference sequence). The CDR3 loop reads CASSPWGTGDNEQFF. Here the CDR3 DNA reads TGTGCCAGCAGCCCATGGGGGACAGGGGACAATGAGCAGTTCTTC.

CDR3: CASSLVGQGALENSPLHF. The CDR3 bases are TGTGCCAGCAGCTTAGTTGGACAGGGGGCATTAGAGAATTCACCCCTCCACTTT. The J gene is TRBJ1-6, the V gene TRBV7-8; 11 bases map to TRBD1. This CDR3 comprises 18 residues. The V gene's germline CDR1 is SGHVS and CDR2 FQNEAQ. J lost 7 bases, V lost 1 base, and 9 bases had no gene match.

The chain carries TRBV5-1 and TRBJ2-3, with TRBD2 matching 9 bases. After removal of 5 bases from V and 4 bases from J, the junction contained 5 bases not matched to a gene. The CDR3 spans 14 residues. From germline, CDR1 is SGHRS and CDR2 YFSETQ. Here the CDR3 reads CASRLAGIADTQYF. Written as DNA, the CDR3 is TGCGCCAGCAGACTAGCGGGTATTGCAGATACGCAGTATTTT.

The rearrangement uses TRBV6-1 and TRBJ2-7; 8 nucleotides line up with TRBD1. The trim removed 1 base at V and 4 bases at J, leaving 3 bases unmatched. CDR1 is MNHNS and CDR2 is SASEGT in the germline V gene. The CDR3 runs 14 residues. The CDR3 sequence: CASSEGQGRYEQYF. In nucleotides, the CDR3 is TGTGCCAGCAGTGAAGGACAGGGGAGGTACGAGCAGTACTTC.

V usage is TRBV7-2 and J usage is TRBJ2-1, with 16 nucleotides matching TRBD2. Germline V gene lookup returns CDR1 SGHTA and CDR2 FQGNSA. The CDR3 contains 16 residues. Trimming took 5 bases from V and 6 from J; bases not matched to a gene: 4. CDR3 amino acids: CASSRGLAGGFNEQFF. The CDR3 DNA is TGTGCCAGCAGCCGGGGACTAGCGGGAGGGTTCAATGAGCAGTTCTTC.

This sequence joins TRBV14 and TRBJ2-1, with TRBD2 matching 8 bases. There are 16 residues in the CDR3. Germline V gene lookup returns CDR1 SGHDN and CDR2 FVKESK. V lost 4 bases to trimming and J lost 7 bases; unmatched junction nucleotides: 12. The CDR3 protein is CASSPLGGGGRNEQFF. In DNA, the CDR3 is TGTGCCAGCAGCCCGCTCGGGGGCGGGGGGCGGAATGAGCAGTTCTTC.

The J gene is TRBJ2-3, the V gene TRBV6-5, with 7 nucleotides matching TRBD1. The CDR3 length is 14 residues. The V and J ends lost 7 bases and 4 bases, in that order; junction bases with no gene match: 8. The germline V gene has CDR1 MNHEY and CDR2 SVGAGI. As DNA, the CDR3 is TGTGCCAGCATCCGAGGGGGCAACGCAGATACGCAGTATTTT. Translation: CASIRGGNADTQYF.

This clone was recorded a few times. J is TRBJ2-3 and V is TRBV6-1; 10 nucleotides agree with TRBD2. This CDR3 region has 15 residues. The germline V gene has CDR1 MNHNS and CDR2 SASEGT. V gave up 2 bases and J gave up 4 bases; unmatched junction bases: 3. CDR3 sequence reads: CASSELAGAPDTQYF. The CDR3 DNA is TGTGCCAGCAGTGAACTAGCGGGAGCTCCAGATACGCAGTATTTT.

The chain is built from TRBV7-8 and TRBJ1-2, with D perhaps matching TRBD1 (5 bases). Deletions cut 1 base from V and 4 bases from J, with 10 bases between. Looked up from germline, CDR1 is SGHVS and CDR2 is FQNEAQ. This CDR3 has 14 residues. In nucleotides, the CDR3 is TGTGCCAGCAGCTTAGAAGGGGAAACCTATGGCTACACCTTC. It is translated as CASSLEGETYGYTF. Combining the CDR3 with reference TRBV7-8 and TRBJ1-2 gives the whole variable domain GAGVSQSPRYKVAKRGQDVALRCDPISGHVSLFWYQQALGQGPEFLTYFQNEAQLDKSGLPSDRFFAERPEGSVSTLKIQRTQQEDSAVYLCASSLEGETYGYTFGSGTRLTVV.

This clone was seen more than once but under ten times. CDR3: CASSPRGQFNEQFF. Written as DNA, the CDR3 is TGTGCCAGCAGCCCCCGGGGACAGTTCAATGAGCAGTTCTTC. V is TRBV4-2 and J is TRBJ2-1, with 7 bases that match TRBD1. V lost 4 bases to trimming and J lost 6 bases; unmatched junction nucleotides: 6. The CDR3 totals 14 residues. From germline, CDR1 is LGHNA and CDR2 YNFKEQ.

This chain connects TRBV18 to TRBJ1-2, with 7 nucleotides matching TRBD1. This CDR3 spans 15 amino acids. From germline, CDR1 is KGHSH and CDR2 LQKENI. Unmatched junction bases numbered 7, after V lost 0 bases and J lost 6 bases. The DNA of the CDR3 is TGTGCCAGCTCACCACCTGGCAGGGGGTCTGATGGCTACACCTTC. It translates to CASSPPGRGSDGYTF.

The chain combines TRBV5-4 with TRBJ2-1, with TRBD1 matching 8 bases. The trim removed 6 bases at V and 0 bases at J, leaving 11 bases unmatched. Germline V gene lookup returns CDR1 SGHNT and CDR2 YYREEE (reference sequence). This CDR3 comprises 17 residues. CDR3 sequence reads: CASKTGTGAVSYNEQFF. Here the CDR3 DNA reads TGTGCCAGCAAGACCGGGACAGGTGCCGTCTCCTACAATGAGCAGTTCTTC.

This clone has just a few counts. The chain joins TRBV7-9 to TRBJ2-1; 8 nucleotides agree with TRBD2. This CDR3 is 17 amino acids long. Germline values: CDR1 SEHNR, CDR2 FQNEAQ (reference sequence). V was clipped by 3 bases and J by 7 bases; unmatched bases: 14. Written as DNA, the CDR3 is TGTGCCAGCAGCTTGCGCCGAGCAGCGGGAGTGGTTAATGAGCAGTTCTTC. Protein sequence: CASSLRRAAGVVNEQFF.

This chain uses TRBV27 with TRBJ1-1, with 7 bases aligning to TRBD1. Per the germline V gene, CDR1 is MNHEY and CDR2 is SMNVEV (reference sequence). With 4 bases clipped from V and 3 bases from J, the junction kept 17 bases outside the gene matches. The CDR3 is 18 residues long. The CDR3 region has the DNA TGTGCCAGCAGTTCATTGTTAGGGGGCGCATCGGGTGACACTGAAGCTTTCTTT. Its translation: CASSSLLGGASGDTEAFF.

The rearrangement uses TRBV30 and TRBJ1-5, with TRBD1 identical over 8 bases. Losses at the gene ends were 3 bases for V and 10 bases for J; bases not matched to a gene: 14. The CDR3 is 15 residues long. Germline V gives CDR1 GTSNPN, CDR2 SVGIG (reference sequence). The CDR3 DNA is TGTGCCTGGAGCCCTGGTCGGACAGGGAACGGACCCCAGCATTTT. Encoded protein: CAWSPGRTGNGPQHF.

The rearrangement joins TRBV19 to TRBJ2-2; TRBD2 matches at 10 bases. This CDR3 region has 16 residues. The V gene's germline CDR1 is LNHDA and CDR2 SQIVND (reference sequence). Trimming cost V 7 bases and J 6 bases; bases outside gene matches: 11. The CDR3 loop reads CASTVRLAGEPGELFF. The DNA of the CDR3 is TGTGCCAGTACCGTGAGGCTAGCGGGAGAGCCCGGGGAGCTGTTTTTT.